These 13 T cell receptor beta chains originate from one sample sequenced in a study of T-cell memory formation after mild COVID-19. TCRdb redid the calling of the 5' RACE reads with MiXCR, one entry per CDR3 protein. The table includes about 560,000 distinct CDR3 sequences, roughly 18% detected once. Sample: PBMCs or a T cell subset sorted from them (not recorded which). The source is an adult woman who had mild COVID-19 (a few samples of this study predate the infection). Cell type and time point are not known.

A few counts support this clonotype. The V gene is TRBV12-3 or TRBV12-4, the J gene TRBJ2-5, with D perhaps TRBD1 (6 bases). This CDR3 has 15 residues. V was shortened by 6 bases and J by 5 bases, with 19 bases between the two germline ends. The CDR3 sequence: CASRRNRALGETQYF. In nucleotides, the CDR3 is TGTGCCAGCAGGCGGAACAGGGCCCTCGGGGAGACCCAGTACTTC.

This clonotype was counted ten times or more. The chain's CDR3 is CASSPRLAGGNEQFF. The CDR3 DNA sequence: TGTGCCAGCAGCCCCCGACTAGCGGGAGGCAATGAGCAGTTCTTC. The chain is built from TRBV6-2 or TRBV6-3 and TRBJ2-1, with TRBD2 matching 13 bases. This CDR3 spans 15 amino acids. Germline V gives CDR1 MNHEY, CDR2 SVGEGT. The J segment lost 6 bases and the V segment lost 6 bases, leaving 5 bases of the junction unmatched.

The chain combines TRBV5-1 with TRBJ2-7, with D possibly matching TRBD1 (6 bases). From germline, CDR1 is SGHRS and CDR2 YFSETQ. V was trimmed by 6 bases and J by 5 bases, leaving 18 bases between them. The CDR3 covers 14 residues. Here the CDR3 reads CASTLGAGENEQYF. The CDR3 nucleotides read TGCGCCAGCACCCTGGGGGCAGGGGAGAACGAGCAGTACTTC.

This clonotype was seen a few times. The chain recombines TRBV7-9 with TRBJ2-5; tentative D call: TRBD2 (6 bases). The germline V and J ends were trimmed by 4 bases and 2 bases, with 14 bases remaining between them. The CDR3 has 15 residues. Germline loops: CDR1 SEHNR, CDR2 FQNEAQ (reference sequence). CDR3 in DNA: TGTGCCAGCAGCTCCCAGCGGGCGGGGCAAGAGACCCAGTACTTC. Its protein is CASSSQRAGQETQYF.

This clonotype was counted only a few times. J is TRBJ2-1 and V is TRBV24-1, with 12 bases fitting TRBD2. The length of the CDR3 is 17 residues. The V segment lost 0 bases and the J segment 9 bases; nucleotides outside the gene matches: 8. Germline V lookup: CDR1 KGHDR, CDR2 SFDVKD. CDR3 sequence reads: CATSDLSSSGRASEQFF. CDR3 coding DNA: TGTGCCACCAGTGATTTGTCTTCTAGCGGGAGGGCCAGTGAGCAGTTCTTC.

This clonotype was seen only a few times. The gene calls are TRBV7-2 and TRBJ2-7; 14 bases line up with TRBD2. The CDR3 has 14 amino acids. The V segment lost 8 bases and the J segment 3 bases; nucleotides outside the gene matches: 3. Per germline, CDR1 SGHTA and CDR2 FQGNSA. The CDR3 DNA follows: TGTGCCAGCGGACTAGCGGGAGGCCGCTACGAGCAGTACTTC. Amino acids: CASGLAGGRYEQYF.

This clonotype occurred a few times. The chain is built from TRBV5-1 and TRBJ2-5; TRBD2 matches 15 bases. Germline lookup yields CDR1 SGHRS and CDR2 YFSETQ. With V trimmed by 4 bases and J by 5 bases, 0 bases remained unmatched. This CDR3 has 14 residues. CDR3 nucleotide sequence: TGCGCCAGCAGCGGGACTAGCGGGGGGGAGACCCAGTACTTC. It specifies CASSGTSGGETQYF.

The rearrangement links TRBV5-5 to TRBJ2-1, with TRBD2 matching over 8 bases. CDR3 length equals 17 residues. In germline, CDR1 is SGHKS, CDR2 YYEKEE (reference sequence). Losses at the gene ends were 1 base for V and 6 bases for J; bases not matched to a gene: 12. The CDR3 coding sequence is TGTGCCAGCAGCTTGAGGTGGGAACTAGCGGAGATCAATGAGCAGTTCTTC. Protein product: CASSLRWELAEINEQFF.

This clonotype was counted only a few times. V and J are TRBV25-1 and TRBJ2-3; D is ambiguous. CDR1 is MGHDK and CDR2 is SYGVNS in the germline V gene. The CDR3 loop spans 14 amino acids. Trimming pared 4 bases from V and 6 bases from J, leaving 14 bases between. CDR3 nucleotide sequence: TGTGCCAGCAGTGGGGGTAGCAAGGCGGATACGCAGTATTTT. Residues: CASSGGSKADTQYF.

CDR3 bases: TGTGCCAGCAGCGTAGGCCCCACCTACGACGGCTACACCTTC. Translating it yields CASSVGPTYDGYTF. The gene calls are TRBV9 and TRBJ1-2; D gene uncertain. Trimming removed 0 bases from V and 8 bases from J, with 14 bases in between. There are 14 residues in the CDR3. CDR1 is SGDLS, CDR2 YYNGEE, per germline.

The sample holds a few counts of this clonotype. The chain carries TRBV27 and TRBJ1-1; possible D gene TRBD1, 5 bases. This CDR3 is built from 17 residues. Trimming pared 0 bases from V and 1 base from J, leaving 15 bases between. CDR1 is MNHEY and CDR2 is SMNVEV in the germline V gene (reference sequence). The CDR3 here is CASSLSAAGITNTEAFF. CDR3 nucleotide sequence: TGTGCCAGCAGTTTATCGGCGGCAGGGATAACGAACACTGAAGCTTTCTTT.

This clonotype was found a few times. The rearrangement uses TRBV4-2 and TRBJ2-7, with 10 positions matching TRBD2. CDR1 is LGHNA and CDR2 is YNFKEQ in the germline V gene. V shed 0 bases, J shed 4 bases, and the junction held 9 bases outside the gene matches. The CDR3 length is 17 residues. CDR3 sequence (DNA): TGTGCCAGCAGCCAAGATTCCTCTAGCGGGAGAAGGTACGAGCAGTACTTC. This sequence encodes CASSQDSSSGRRYEQYF.

J is TRBJ2-3 and V is TRBV5-6; TRBD2 agrees at 11 bases. Germline CDR1 is SGHDT and CDR2 is YYEEEE. The V gene end was trimmed by 2 bases and the J gene end by 6 bases; junction bases not matched to a gene: 14. This CDR3 is built from 18 residues. The CDR3 loop reads CASSFSPIAGGPADTQYF. In nucleotides, the CDR3 is TGTGCCAGCAGCTTTAGTCCTATAGCGGGGGGGCCCGCGGATACGCAGTATTTT.